The entry that follows covers one T cell receptor beta chain sequence. Antigen specificity is unknown. This CDR3 is built from 14 residues. Germline CDR1 MDHEN, CDR2 SYDVKM. The V end lost 6 bases, the J end lost 1 base, and 12 bases lay between the germline ends. TCRdb keeps only in-frame clones here, not all; method: immunoSEQ multiplex PCR. The data show fewer than 130,000 clones, about 70% seen once. The data were taken from a study of shared clonotypes between healthy human individuals. Study-level points and caveats: Clonotype sharing among donors was thought likely to change with sequencing depth.

Sequenced: memory CD8+ T cells sorted from blood. Subset denoted: CD45RO+ cells pooled with CCR7-negative TemRA cells. The chain couples TRBV28 to TRBJ2-5, with D hard to call. The TCR was taken from a woman in her 30s in good health. This chain's CDR3 is CASSPPGSQETQYF. For the CDR3, the DNA is TGTGCCAGCAGCCCCCCTGGTTCCCAAGAGACCCAGTACTTC.